This T cell receptor beta chain was retrieved from a study of cytomegalovirus exposure and HLA in healthy donors. Across the whole study: Ancestry clustering placed 70% to 90% of some 400 genotyped donors in the Caucasian-associated cluster.

Use of 60 Vbeta and 13 Jbeta primers characterized the PCR. As handled by the study authors: Some 10 million of the about 80 million unique TCR beta chains counted in a later analysis were shared. TCRdb keeps only in-frame clones here, not all; method: immunoSEQ multiplex PCR. Clonal size and the V and J genes are those of that table, whereas D and trimming came from the DNA. The sample lists about 160,000 clones, approximately 81% occurring once. CDR3 length: 12 amino acids. The V gene's germline CDR1 is SNHLY and CDR2 FYNNEI. Trimming removed 3 bases from V and 9 bases from J, with 11 bases in between.

The J gene is TRBJ1-1, the V gene TRBV2; possibly TRBD1 for D (6 bases). Material: PBMCs. The TCR sequence derives from a man in his late teens or twenties in good health and CMV-seropositive. CDR3 region: CASSDRDTKAFF. Written as DNA, the CDR3 is TGTGCCAGCAGTGACCGGGACACCAAAGCTTTCTTT.